This is a list of T cell receptor beta chains from one sample in a study of cytomegalovirus exposure and HLA in healthy donors. Using immunoSEQ multiplex PCR, the repertoire was profiled, and TCRdb retains in-frame clones only, with some absent. This sample yields about 210,000 clones, of which under 85% are seen a single time; 10% belongs to the top ten. Input material: PBMCs. The receptors stem from a woman aged 50 to 60 in good health and CMV-seropositive. CDR3s include the opening cysteine and the closing phenylalanine or tryptophan. Fields, in order: J gene, V gene, D gene, clone size, CDR3 DNA, CDR3 protein. D genes are given only for firm matches. Clone size appears in some rows only: once, few, many, or a class for an expanded clone.

J gene: TRBJ1-2
V gene: TRBV9
D gene: NA
clone size: NA
CDR3 DNA: TGTGCCAGCAGCGTAGGGACAGATTATGGCTACACCTTC
CDR3 protein: CASSVGTDYGYTF

J gene: TRBJ2-7
V gene: TRBV7-9
D gene: NA
clone size: NA
CDR3 DNA: TGTTCCAGCAGCTTAGTCCCTTTAGACGAGCAGTACTTC
CDR3 protein: CSSSLVPLDEQYF

J gene: TRBJ1-2
V gene: TRBV9
D gene: NA
clone size: NA
CDR3 DNA: TGTGCCAGCAGCGCCCCCGGAGGGGCAGGTGGTGGCTACACCTTC
CDR3 protein: CASSAPGGAGGGYTF

J gene: TRBJ1-1
V gene: TRBV7-2
D gene: NA
clone size: few
CDR3 DNA: TGTGCCAGCAGCCTCTTGAACACTGAAGCTTTCTTT
CDR3 protein: CASSLLNTEAFF

J gene: TRBJ1-2
V gene: TRBV5-1
D gene: NA
clone size: NA
CDR3 DNA: TGCGCCAGCAGCCCCGGGGAGATCTATGGCTACACCTTC
CDR3 protein: CASSPGEIYGYTF

J gene: TRBJ1-2
V gene: TRBV20-1
D gene: NA
clone size: NA
CDR3 DNA: TGCAGTGCTCGGGGGGCCGGTGGCTACACCTTC
CDR3 protein: CSARGAGGYTF

J gene: TRBJ2-5
V gene: TRBV7-3
D gene: TRBD2
clone size: few
CDR3 DNA: TGTGCCAGCAGCTCCTCTCCTGGGACTATTCAAGAGACCCAGTACTTC
CDR3 protein: CASSSSPGTIQETQYF

J gene: TRBJ1-5
V gene: TRBV6-5
D gene: TRBD1
clone size: few
CDR3 DNA: TGTGCCAGCAGGACAGGGTATAGCAATCAGCCCCAGCATTTT
CDR3 protein: CASRTGYSNQPQHF

J gene: TRBJ2-6
V gene: TRBV28
D gene: NA
clone size: once
CDR3 DNA: TGTGCCAGCAGTCCCCACCTCCGGAGGGGCTTTTCTGGGGCCAACGTCCTGACTTTC
CDR3 protein: CASSPHLRRGFSGANVLTF

J gene: TRBJ2-3
V gene: TRBV6-1
D gene: TRBD1
clone size: NA
CDR3 DNA: TGTGCCAGCAGCTACAGGGGGGTCAGGACAGATACGCAGTATTTT
CDR3 protein: CASSYRGVRTDTQYF

J gene: TRBJ2-1
V gene: TRBV9
D gene: TRBD2
clone size: NA
CDR3 DNA: TGTGCCAGCAGCGTCGGGAGGAGCTCCTACAATGAGCAGTTCTTC
CDR3 protein: CASSVGRSSYNEQFF

J gene: TRBJ2-1
V gene: TRBV29-1
D gene: NA
clone size: NA
CDR3 DNA: TGCAGCGTTAGGGGAGGGGGGGCTTCCTACAATGAGCAGTTCTTC
CDR3 protein: CSVRGGGASYNEQFF

J gene: TRBJ1-1
V gene: TRBV5-1
D gene: TRBD1
clone size: NA
CDR3 DNA: TGCGCCAGCAGCGGGGGGACAGCCGATAAGATGAACACTGAAGCTTTCTTT
CDR3 protein: CASSGGTADKMNTEAFF

J gene: TRBJ1-2
V gene: TRBV2
D gene: NA
clone size: NA
CDR3 DNA: TGTGCCAGTAGACAGGCTAACTATGGCTACACCTTC
CDR3 protein: CASRQANYGYTF

J gene: TRBJ2-6
V gene: TRBV28
D gene: NA
clone size: NA
CDR3 DNA: TGTGCCAGCAGTTCCCCGGGTACTGGGGCCAACGTCCTGACTTTC
CDR3 protein: CASSSPGTGANVLTF

J gene: TRBJ1-2
V gene: TRBV9
D gene: NA
clone size: NA
CDR3 DNA: TGTGCCAGCAGCGTAGGTGGGACAAGAAACTATGGCTACACCTTC
CDR3 protein: CASSVGGTRNYGYTF

J gene: TRBJ1-6
V gene: TRBV30
D gene: TRBD1
clone size: once
CDR3 DNA: TGTGCCTGGAGGGAATCCGGGACAGAGAATTCACCCCTCCACTTT
CDR3 protein: CAWRESGTENSPLHF